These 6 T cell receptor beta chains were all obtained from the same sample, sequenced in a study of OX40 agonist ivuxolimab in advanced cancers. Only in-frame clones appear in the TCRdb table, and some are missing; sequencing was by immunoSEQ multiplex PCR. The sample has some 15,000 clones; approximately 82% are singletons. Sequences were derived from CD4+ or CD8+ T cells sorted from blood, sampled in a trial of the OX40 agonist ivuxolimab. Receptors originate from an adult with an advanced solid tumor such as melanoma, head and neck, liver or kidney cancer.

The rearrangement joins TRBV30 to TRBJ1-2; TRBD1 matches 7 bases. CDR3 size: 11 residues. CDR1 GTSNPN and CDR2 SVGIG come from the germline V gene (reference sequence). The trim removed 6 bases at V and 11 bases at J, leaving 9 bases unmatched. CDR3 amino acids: CACLRTGWYTF. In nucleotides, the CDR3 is TGTGCCTGCCTAAGGACAGGATGGTACACCTTC. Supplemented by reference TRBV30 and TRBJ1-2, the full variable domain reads SQTIHQWPATLVQPVGSPLSLECTVEGTSNPNLYWYRQAAGRGLQLLFYSVGIGQISSEVPQNLSASRPQDRQFILSSKKLLLSDSGFYLCACLRTGWYTFGSGTRLTVV.

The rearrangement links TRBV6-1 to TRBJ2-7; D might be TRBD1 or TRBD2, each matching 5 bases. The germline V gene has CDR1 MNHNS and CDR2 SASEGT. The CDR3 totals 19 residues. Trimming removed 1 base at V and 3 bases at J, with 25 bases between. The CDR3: CASSEGAGRISGPYYEQYF. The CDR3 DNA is TGTGCCAGCAGTGAAGGGGCAGGGAGAATTTCGGGGCCCTACTACGAGCAGTACTTC.

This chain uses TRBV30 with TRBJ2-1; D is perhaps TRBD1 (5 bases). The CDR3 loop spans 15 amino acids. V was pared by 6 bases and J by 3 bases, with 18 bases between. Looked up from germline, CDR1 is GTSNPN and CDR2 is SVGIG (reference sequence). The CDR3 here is CACPLRAHHYNEQFF. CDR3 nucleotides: TGTGCCTGCCCCCTCAGGGCACACCACTACAATGAGCAGTTCTTC.

This CDR3 reads CASHRDSDTDTQYF. The CDR3 nucleotides read TGTGCCAGCCACCGGGACTCTGACACAGATACGCAGTATTTT. The chain links TRBV18 to TRBJ2-3; weak D call: TRBD2 (6 bases). CDR1 is KGHSH, CDR2 LQKENI, per germline. The ends were cut back, 8 bases at V and 2 bases at J, with 14 bases in the middle. The CDR3 covers 14 residues.

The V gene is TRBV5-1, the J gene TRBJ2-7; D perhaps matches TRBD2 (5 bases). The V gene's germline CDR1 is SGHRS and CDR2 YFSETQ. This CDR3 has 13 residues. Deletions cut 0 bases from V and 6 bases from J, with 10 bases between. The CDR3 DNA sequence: TGCGCCAGCAGCTTGGCGGGAATCTCCGAGCAGTACTTC. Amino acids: CASSLAGISEQYF.

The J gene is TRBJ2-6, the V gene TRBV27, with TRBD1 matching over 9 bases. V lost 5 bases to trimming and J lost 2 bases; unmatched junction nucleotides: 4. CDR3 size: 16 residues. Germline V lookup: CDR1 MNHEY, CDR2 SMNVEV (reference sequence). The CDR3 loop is CASSKRQGAGANVLTF. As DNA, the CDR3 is TGTGCCAGCAGTAAGAGACAGGGGGCTGGGGCCAACGTCCTGACTTTC.